These 25 T cell receptor beta chains were all obtained from the same sample, sequenced in a study of T cell changes during pregnancy in multiple sclerosis. Assay: immunoSEQ multiplex PCR; the TCRdb copy retains only in-frame clones and omits some. Of over 75,000 clones in the sample, around 92% were seen once. The input for sequencing was peripheral blood, taken in the first trimester of pregnancy. These receptors all come from a female donor with multiple sclerosis, enrolled in a pregnancy study.

This clone was detected only once. The chain combines TRBV5-6 with TRBJ2-3; 7 bases map to TRBD1. Looked up from germline, CDR1 is SGHDT and CDR2 is YYEEEE. This CDR3 comprises 18 residues. V shed 4 bases, J shed 1 base, and the junction held 15 bases outside the gene matches. In DNA form, the CDR3 reads TGTGCCAGCAGCGCATTCGGGACAGCCGAAAGAGGCACAGATACGCAGTATTTT. Translation gives CASSAFGTAERGTDTQYF.

The chain is built from TRBV27 and TRBJ2-2; 10 positions match TRBD1. Germline trimming cut 0 bases from V and 6 bases from J; bases unmatched to any gene: 4. Germline CDR1 reads MNHEY; CDR2 reads SMNVEV (reference sequence). This CDR3 has 16 amino acids. CDR3 bases: TGTGCCAGCAGTTTATCGGAAGGGACAGGGGCCGGGGAGCTGTTTTTT. Translation gives CASSLSEGTGAGELFF.

The chain joins TRBV19 to TRBJ1-1, with D tentatively TRBD1 (5 bases). This CDR3 has 15 amino acids. Germline CDR1 reads LNHDA; CDR2 reads SQIVND (reference sequence). The V end lost 2 bases, the J end lost 1 base, and 11 bases lay between the germline ends. CDR3 DNA: TGTGCCAGTAGTATACCGGGACTCCCGAACACTGAAGCTTTCTTT. It specifies CASSIPGLPNTEAFF.

This chain joins TRBV14 and TRBJ2-3; D is possibly TRBD2 (6 bases). The germline V and J ends were trimmed by 3 bases and 2 bases, with 15 bases remaining between them. This CDR3 has 16 amino acids. In germline, CDR1 is SGHDN, CDR2 FVKESK. CDR3 loop: CASSQRRGTLTDTQYF. The CDR3 DNA is TGTGCCAGCAGCCAGCGGAGAGGGACTCTCACAGATACGCAGTATTTT.

This clone appeared once. The chain uses TRBV5-1 and TRBJ2-3, with TRBD2 as a possible D gene (6 bases). Germline-derived CDR1 and CDR2 are SGHRS and YFSETQ. The CDR3 runs 17 residues. Trimming pared 4 bases from V and 0 bases from J, leaving 18 bases between. The CDR3, as DNA: TGCGCCAGCAGCAAGCAGAACCCGGGAGCTAGCACAGATACGCAGTATTTT. As protein: CASSKQNPGASTDTQYF.

This clone was observed once. CDR3 in DNA: TGTGCCAGCAGCCAATCGACAGGGCTTTTAGGCTACACCTTC. It yields the protein CASSQSTGLLGYTF. The chain is built from TRBV4-2 and TRBJ1-2; 7 nucleotides agree with TRBD1. Germline CDR1 reads LGHNA; CDR2 reads YNFKEQ. V trimming: 2 bases; J trimming: 8 bases; junction bases outside the gene matches: 8. This CDR3 comprises 14 residues.

Worth noting for this clone: This sample includes further DNA sequences coding for the same CDR3. The gene calls are TRBV10-3 and TRBJ2-1; tentatively, D is TRBD2 (5 bases). CDR3 size: 13 residues. Trimming pared 9 bases from V and 3 bases from J, leaving 12 bases between. Germline CDR1 and CDR2: ENHRY and SYGVKD. The CDR3 nucleotides are TGTGCCATTAGAGGGAGTAGCTACAATGAGCAGTTCTTC. Protein: CAIRGSSYNEQFF.

This chain links TRBV19 with TRBJ2-7; 7 bases align to TRBD1. The CDR3 is made up of 12 amino acids. Germline V gives CDR1 LNHDA, CDR2 SQIVND (reference sequence). V was clipped by 11 bases and J by 5 bases; unmatched bases: 9. CDR3 in amino acids: CASTDRYHEQYF. CDR3 nucleotide sequence: TGTGCCTCCACGGACAGGTACCACGAGCAGTACTTC.

This rearrangement joins TRBV28 to TRBJ2-1; 9 bases fit TRBD2. Germline V gene lookup returns CDR1 MDHEN and CDR2 SYDVKM. This CDR3 is 17 amino acids long. The V gene end was trimmed by 4 bases and the J gene end by 0 bases; junction bases not matched to a gene: 7. Written as DNA, the CDR3 is TGTGCCAGCAGTTCTGGGCTAGCGGGAATCTCCTACAATGAGCAGTTCTTC. Protein: CASSSGLAGISYNEQFF.

The V call is TRBV29-1, the J call TRBJ1-2; TRBD1 agrees at 9 bases. From germline, CDR1 is SQVTM and CDR2 ANQGSEA. The CDR3 runs to 12 residues. The V gene end was trimmed by 7 bases and the J gene end by 14 bases; junction bases not matched to a gene: 14. This CDR3 reads CSAATLQGAPTF. The CDR3 DNA sequence: TGCAGCGCCGCAACATTACAGGGGGCGCCGACCTTC.

This chain joins TRBV5-4 and TRBJ2-3; 15 bases fit TRBD2. Looked up from germline, CDR1 is SGHNT and CDR2 is YYREEE (reference sequence). The V and J ends lost 7 bases and 0 bases, in that order; junction bases with no gene match: 12. There are 19 residues in the CDR3. CDR3 region: CASLRTSGRAPASTDTQYF. In DNA form, the CDR3 reads TGTGCCAGCCTTAGGACTAGCGGGAGGGCCCCAGCTAGCACAGATACGCAGTATTTT.

The chain uses TRBV15 and TRBJ2-1; D may be TRBD1 (6 bases). The CDR3 runs to 15 residues. V lost 5 bases, J lost 7 bases, and 18 bases lay in between. Germline V lookup: CDR1 LNHNV, CDR2 YYDKDF (reference sequence). In DNA, the CDR3 is TGTGCCACCAGCGAGGAAAACAGGGCGTATAATGAGCAGTTCTTC. This codes for CATSEENRAYNEQFF. The complete variable domain, with remaining parts taken from reference TRBV15 and TRBJ2-1, reads DAMVIQNPRYQVTQFGKPVTLSCSQTLNHNVMYWYQQKSSQAPKLLFHYYDKDFNNEADTPDNFQSRRPNTSFCFLDIRSPGLGDTAMYLCATSEENRAYNEQFFGPGTRLTVL.

The gene calls are TRBV19 and TRBJ2-6; perhaps TRBD1 as D (6 bases). V was shortened by 3 bases and J by 2 bases, with 11 bases between the two germline ends. Germline V gene sequence: CDR1 LNHDA, CDR2 SQIVND (reference sequence). The CDR3 length is 16 residues. CDR3 in amino acids: CASSIYRATGANVLTF. The CDR3, as DNA: TGTGCCAGTAGTATCTACAGGGCTACTGGGGCCAACGTCCTGACTTTC.

V usage is TRBV7-2 and J usage is TRBJ1-4; D is uncertain. Germline V CDR1 and CDR2: SGHTA, FQGNSA. Trimming took 3 bases from V and 3 from J, leaving 11 bases between them. The CDR3 runs to 15 residues. CDR3 sequence: CASSFDIGPNEKLFF. In DNA form, the CDR3 reads TGTGCCAGCAGCTTCGACATCGGCCCTAATGAAAAACTGTTTTTT.

This clone was detected once. The V and J genes are TRBV6-5 and TRBJ2-7; a weak D match, TRBD1 (6 bases). The CDR3 consists of 15 residues. Germline-derived CDR1 and CDR2 are MNHEY and SVGAGI. V was shortened by 4 bases and J by 3 bases, with 16 bases between the two germline ends. The chain's CDR3 is CASSFRGNGNYEQYF. The CDR3 DNA sequence: TGTGCCAGCAGTTTCAGGGGTAACGGGAACTACGAGCAGTACTTC.

This chain uses TRBV5-1 with TRBJ2-1; 10 nucleotides agree with TRBD1. CDR1 and CDR2 (germline): SGHRS, YFSETQ. CDR3 length: 14 residues. Trimming at V came to 2 bases and at J to 5 bases, leaving 1 base not matched to a gene. The CDR3 loop reads CASSFGTGDNEQFF. CDR3 DNA: TGCGCCAGCAGCTTCGGGACAGGGGACAATGAGCAGTTCTTC.

The chain links TRBV21-1 to TRBJ1-4. TRBV21-1 corresponds to a pseudogene. This CDR3 has 15 residues. CDR3 in amino acids: CASREVEETNEKLFF. The CDR3 region has the DNA TGTGCCAGCCGGGAGGTGGAGGAAACTAATGAAAAACTGTTTTTT.

The chain has TRBV30 and TRBJ2-7; D might be TRBD1 (5 bases). The germline gives CDR1 GTSNPN, CDR2 SVGIG (reference sequence). The V and J ends lost 2 bases and 0 bases respectively, with 11 bases between them. The CDR3 covers 14 residues. CDR3 coding DNA: TGTGCCTGGAGTCATGGGGCAGTCTCCTACGAGCAGTACTTC. It specifies CAWSHGAVSYEQYF.

The chain recombines TRBV28 with TRBJ2-7; 11 bases map to TRBD2. The CDR3 is 16 amino acids. Unmatched junction bases numbered 9, after V lost 6 bases and J lost 2 bases. Germline CDR1 MDHEN, CDR2 SYDVKM. CDR3 DNA: TGTGCCAGCAGCCTTATAGCGGGAGGGACCGCCTACGAGCAGTACTTC. This sequence encodes CASSLIAGGTAYEQYF.

The V call is TRBV15, the J call TRBJ2-7, with TRBD1 as a possible D gene (5 bases). Germline V lookup: CDR1 LNHNV, CDR2 YYDKDF (reference sequence). Trimming removed 3 bases at V and 6 bases at J, with 12 bases between. The CDR3 sequence is 13 residues long. The CDR3 region is CATSRGLNGEQYF. CDR3 bases: TGTGCCACCAGCAGGGGGCTCAACGGCGAGCAGTACTTC.

With regard to this clone: The junction does not match germline at one end; this may be a read error. V usage is TRBV28 and J usage is TRBJ2-7; TRBD2 matches at 8 bases. Germline V lookup: CDR1 MDHEN, CDR2 SYDVKM. CDR3 length: 12 amino acids. CDR3 protein: CASSLELAGEDF. The CDR3 DNA sequence: TGTGCCAGCAGTTTGGAGCTAGCGGGTGAAGACTTC.

The genes are TRBV7-9 and TRBJ2-2, with D possibly TRBD1 on 6 matching bases. CDR3 length: 17 amino acids. Trimming took off 6 bases at V and 1 base at J, with 18 bases between the two ends. Germline V CDR1 and CDR2: SEHNR, FQNEAQ (reference sequence). CDR3 sequence reads: CASRQDWDTGNTGELFF. DNA of the CDR3: TGTGCCAGCAGACAGGATTGGGACACAGGGAACACCGGGGAGCTGTTTTTT.

This chain links TRBV6-5 with TRBJ2-1; 16 bases agree with TRBD2. V lost 4 bases to trimming and J lost 14 bases; unmatched junction nucleotides: 8. CDR3 length: 15 amino acids. Germline values: CDR1 MNHEY, CDR2 SVGAGI. In nucleotides, the CDR3 is TGTGCCAGCAGTTCCGGGACTAGCGGGAGGGCCCGTAAGTTCTTC. Amino acid sequence: CASSSGTSGRARKFF.

The V and J genes are TRBV6-5 and TRBJ2-7; TRBD1 is a possible D gene (6 bases). Germline V gives CDR1 MNHEY, CDR2 SVGAGI. V was clipped by 0 bases and J by 3 bases, with 15 bases between them. This CDR3 region has 16 residues. The CDR3 DNA is TGTGCCAGCAGTTACTCAGGGCGTGGACAGAACTACGAGCAGTACTTC. Translation: CASSYSGRGQNYEQYF.

The J gene is TRBJ1-5, the V gene TRBV6-1; D might be TRBD1 (5 bases). CDR1 is MNHNS, CDR2 SASEGT, per germline. CDR3 length: 14 residues. The V end was cut by 4 bases, the J end by 0 bases, with 7 bases between. Written as DNA, the CDR3 is TGTGCCAGCAGTGGACAGTTTAGCAATCAGCCCCAGCATTTT. Protein product: CASSGQFSNQPQHF.